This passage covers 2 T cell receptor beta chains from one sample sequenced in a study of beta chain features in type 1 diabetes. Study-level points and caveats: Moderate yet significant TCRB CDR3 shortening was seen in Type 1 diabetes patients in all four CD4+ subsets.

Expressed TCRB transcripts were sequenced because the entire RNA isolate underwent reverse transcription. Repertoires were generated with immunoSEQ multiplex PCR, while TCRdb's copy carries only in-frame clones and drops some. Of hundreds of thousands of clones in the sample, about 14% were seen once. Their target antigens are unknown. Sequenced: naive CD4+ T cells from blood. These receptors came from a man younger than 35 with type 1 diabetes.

CDR3 residues: CSVGRAGTNTGELFF. The CDR3 bases are TGCAGCGTTGGGAGAGCGGGAACCAACACCGGGGAGCTGTTTTTT. The gene calls are TRBV29-1 and TRBJ2-2; 7 bases are a match to TRBD2. Trimming at V came to 4 bases and at J to 2 bases, leaving 7 bases not matched to a gene. Germline CDR1 reads SQVTM; CDR2 reads ANQGSEA. This CDR3 comprises 15 residues.

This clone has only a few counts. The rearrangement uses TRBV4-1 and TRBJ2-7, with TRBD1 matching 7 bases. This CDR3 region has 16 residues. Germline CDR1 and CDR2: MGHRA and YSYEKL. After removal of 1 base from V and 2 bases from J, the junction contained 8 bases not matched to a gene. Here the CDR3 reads CASSQVRGTATYEQYF. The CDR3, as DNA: TGCGCCAGCAGCCAAGTAAGGGGGACAGCCACCTACGAGCAGTACTTC.